This TCR beta chain was retrieved from a study of cytomegalovirus exposure and HLA in healthy donors. Looking at the study overall: A subsequent analysis reported that the roughly 120 validation repertoires were produced on the same platform that had also been used for the 550 to 750 first-cohort repertoires. Study findings and constraints: Overall, around 160 TCR beta chains were annotated as cytomegalovirus-associated.

CDR3 length: 16 amino acids. Germline V lookup: CDR1 KGHSH, CDR2 LQKENI. V was pared by 3 bases and J by 7 bases, with 11 bases of the junction left unmatched. The table came from immunoSEQ multiplex PCR; TCRdb's copy has only in-frame clones and leaves some out. The sample shows about 110,000 clones, over 75% of them seen only once. On this clone: What it binds is unknown.

This TCR was recovered from a woman aged 18 to 35 in good health and CMV-seronegative. V is TRBV18 and J is TRBJ1-4, with TRBD1 matching over 7 bases. Specimen: PBMCs. CDR3 loop: CASSPSTGTASEKLFF. CDR3 sequence (DNA): TGTGCCAGCTCACCCTCCACCGGGACAGCTTCTGAAAAACTGTTTTTT.